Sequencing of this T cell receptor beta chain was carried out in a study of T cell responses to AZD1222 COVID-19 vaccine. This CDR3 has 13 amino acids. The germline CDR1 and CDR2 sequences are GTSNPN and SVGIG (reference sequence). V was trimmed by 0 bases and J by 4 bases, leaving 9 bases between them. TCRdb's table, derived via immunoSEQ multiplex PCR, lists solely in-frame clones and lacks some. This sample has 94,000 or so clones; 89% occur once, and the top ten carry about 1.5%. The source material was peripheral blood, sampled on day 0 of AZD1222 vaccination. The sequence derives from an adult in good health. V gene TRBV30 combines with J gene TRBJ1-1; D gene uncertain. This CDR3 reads CAWSVRVRTEAFF. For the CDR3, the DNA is TGTGCCTGGAGTGTACGCGTTCGCACTGAAGCTTTCTTT.